This TCR beta chain was captured by sequencing in a study of T cell changes during pregnancy in multiple sclerosis. Between the trimmed V and J ends, which lost 0 bases and 4 bases, there was a span of 9 bases. Germline lookup yields CDR1 SNHLY and CDR2 FYNNEI. CDR3 length: 14 residues. Sequenced by immunoSEQ multiplex PCR; TCRdb stores in-frame clones only, minus some. This sample yields tens of thousands of clones, of which roughly 93% are seen a single time; 1% to 1.5% belongs to the top ten. The source material was peripheral blood, sampled in the second trimester of pregnancy. The source is a female donor with multiple sclerosis, enrolled in a pregnancy study. The chain combines TRBV2 with TRBJ1-1; TRBD1 is a possible D gene (6 bases). The CDR3 region has the DNA TGTGCCAGCAGTGAAGCGGGACACCTCACTGAAGCTTTCTTT. It encodes CASSEAGHLTEAFF.